This T cell receptor (beta chain) was observed in a study of CD8 T cells in Susac syndrome. About the research overall: Each patient with Susac syndrome, at the time of blood draw, was therapy-naive, on corticosteroids, or on intravenous immunoglobulin alone.

Random hexamers were used to reverse transcribe the RNA input (roughly 0.5 to 1 ug). One entry per CDR3 protein results from TCRdb running MiXCR on the immunoSEQ multiplex PCR reads. The sample consists of tens of thousands of distinct CDR3 sequences, around 93% of them appearing once. The germline CDR1 and CDR2 sequences are MGHRA and YSYEKL. Trimming shortened V by 3 bases and J by 3 bases, and 11 bases separated the two germline ends. The CDR3 loop spans 14 amino acids. The source of this sequence is a human donor with Susac syndrome. V gene TRBV4-1 combines with J gene TRBJ1-2; tentative D call: TRBD1 (5 bases). Sequencing was performed on CD8+ T cells from PBMCs. CDR3 sequence: CASSHPGEDYGYTF. CDR3 sequence (DNA): TGCGCCAGCAGCCATCCGGGGGAGGACTATGGCTACACCTTC.